Listed here are 13 T cell receptor beta chains from one sample, sequenced in a study of T cell changes during pregnancy in multiple sclerosis. Only in-frame clones appear in the TCRdb table, and some are missing; sequencing was by immunoSEQ multiplex PCR. The sample carries about 100,000 clones, about 91% recorded once. Specimen: peripheral blood, collected in the second trimester of pregnancy. Receptor source: a female donor with multiple sclerosis, enrolled in a pregnancy study.

The chain links TRBV6-5 to TRBJ1-3, with TRBD1 as a possible D gene (6 bases). The CDR3 contains 14 residues. The V end was cut by 5 bases, the J end by 2 bases, with 10 bases between. The germline gives CDR1 MNHEY, CDR2 SVGAGI. The CDR3 loop is CASSRHRAGNTIYF. For the CDR3, the DNA is TGTGCCAGCAGTCGACACAGGGCTGGAAACACCATATATTTT.

The V gene is TRBV7-6, the J gene TRBJ2-5; the match to TRBD2 covers 7 bases. Germline V gene sequence: CDR1 SGHVS, CDR2 FNYEAQ. Unmatched junction bases numbered 15, after V lost 3 bases and J lost 2 bases. The CDR3 covers 18 residues. The CDR3 bases are TGTGCCAGCAGCTTGATGGGGCGAGGCGGGGGTACTCAAGAGACCCAGTACTTC. Translated: CASSLMGRGGGTQETQYF. The variable domain in full, with the rest retrieved from reference TRBV7-6 and TRBJ2-5, is GAGVSQSPRYKVTKRGQDVALRCDPISGHVSLYWYRQALGQGPEFLTYFNYEAQQDKSGLPNDRFSAERPEGSISTLTIQRTEQRDSAMYRCASSLMGRGGGTQETQYFGPGTRLLVL.

The chain employs TRBV18 and TRBJ2-3; D might be TRBD1 (6 bases). V gave up 3 bases and J gave up 2 bases, with 12 bases separating them. Germline V CDR1 and CDR2: KGHSH, LQKENI. The length of the CDR3 is 15 residues. The CDR3 DNA sequence: TGTGCCAGCTCACCCTCCGGACAGCTCACAGATACGCAGTATTTT. Protein: CASSPSGQLTDTQYF. The entire variable domain, with the rest obtained from reference TRBV18 and TRBJ2-3, is as follows: NAGVMQNPRHLVRRRGQEARLRCSPMKGHSHVYWYRQLPEEGLKFMVYLQKENIIDESGMPKERFSAEFPKEGPSILRIQQVVRGDSAAYFCASSPSGQLTDTQYFGPGTRLTVL.

V and J are TRBV7-9 and TRBJ2-7; possibly TRBD2 for D (5 bases). V gave up 1 base and J gave up 5 bases, with 15 bases separating them. Per the germline V gene, CDR1 is SEHNR and CDR2 is FQNEAQ (reference sequence). CDR3 length: 15 amino acids. The CDR3 DNA reads as TGTGCCAGCAGCTTAGATCGGGGATTACGTGACGAGCAGTACTTC. As protein: CASSLDRGLRDEQYF.

J is TRBJ2-1 and V is TRBV6-5, with D maybe TRBD2 (5 bases). V shed 4 bases and J shed 0 bases, with 7 bases lying between them. Per the germline V gene, CDR1 is MNHEY and CDR2 is SVGAGI. CDR3 length: 14 residues. The CDR3 is CASSWSGSYNEQFF. The CDR3 DNA follows: TGTGCCAGCAGTTGGAGCGGCTCCTACAATGAGCAGTTCTTC.

This clone has only one observation. Mismatch with germline at one junction end may stem from a read error. The rearrangement joins TRBV6-5 to TRBJ2-7; 7 positions match TRBD2. The CDR3 has 13 amino acids. CDR1 and CDR2 (germline): MNHEY, SVGAGI. For the CDR3, the DNA is TGTGCCAGCAGGGCTAGCGGCTCCTACGAGCAGCACTTC. Its translation: CASRASGSYEQHF.

This chain links TRBV27 with TRBJ2-7, with D uncertain. V lost 4 bases and J 5 bases, leaving 15 bases between the germline ends. CDR1 is MNHEY, CDR2 SMNVEV, per germline (reference sequence). This CDR3 spans 14 amino acids. The CDR3 bases are TGTGCCAGCAGTTCACTAACCAGAAGGCACGAGCAGTACTTC. It yields the protein CASSSLTRRHEQYF.

The chain links TRBV7-8 to TRBJ2-7; maybe TRBD1 (5 bases). This CDR3 comprises 13 residues. Looked up from germline, CDR1 is SGHVS and CDR2 is FQNEAQ. V shed 1 base and J shed 2 bases, with 6 bases lying between them. CDR3 DNA: TGTGCCAGCAGCTTAGACAGGACCTACGAGCAGTACTTC. Encoded protein: CASSLDRTYEQYF.

The chain links TRBV7-9 to TRBJ1-5; 7 bases fit TRBD1. V was clipped by 4 bases and J by 0 bases; unmatched bases: 12. The CDR3 is 18 residues long. Germline lookup yields CDR1 SEHNR and CDR2 FQNEAQ (reference sequence). The CDR3 nucleotides read TGTGCCAGCAGCTATACCTCCGGGACAGTTTATAGCAATCAGCCCCAGCATTTT. Residues: CASSYTSGTVYSNQPQHF.

The chain couples TRBV9 to TRBJ2-7; 9 bases match TRBD1. The CDR3 consists of 15 residues. Germline V gene data show CDR1 as SGDLS and CDR2 as YYNGEE. V was clipped by 3 bases and J by 3 bases; unmatched bases: 7. The CDR3 sequence: CASSEDRGDFYEQYF. CDR3 coding DNA: TGTGCCAGCAGCGAGGACAGGGGAGACTTCTACGAGCAGTACTTC.

The V gene is TRBV7-2, the J gene TRBJ1-5, with D tentatively TRBD1 (6 bases). The CDR3 is 15 amino acids. Trimming shortened V by 2 bases and J by 2 bases, and 10 bases separated the two germline ends. The germline V gene has CDR1 SGHTA and CDR2 FQGNSA. The DNA for the CDR3 is TGTGCCAGCAGCTTAACGGGACATGGCAATCAGCCCCAGCATTTT. Amino acids: CASSLTGHGNQPQHF.

The genes are TRBV5-6 and TRBJ2-7, with a weak D call TRBD2 (6 bases). The germline CDR1 and CDR2 sequences are SGHDT and YYEEEE. CDR3 size: 15 residues. Trimming stripped 0 bases from V and 0 bases from J, with 10 bases between. As DNA, the CDR3 is TGTGCCAGCAGCTTGGGGCTAGCGAGCTCCTACGAGCAGTACTTC. Protein product: CASSLGLASSYEQYF.

The chain joins TRBV29-1 to TRBJ2-1; 7 bases line up with TRBD2. CDR3 length: 14 amino acids. V lost 7 bases to trimming and J lost 0 bases; unmatched junction nucleotides: 6. The germline CDR1 and CDR2 sequences are SQVTM and ANQGSEA. The CDR3 DNA follows: TGCAGCGCTCGAGCGGGAACCTCCTACAATGAGCAGTTCTTC. Its protein product is CSARAGTSYNEQFF.